Listed here are 28 T cell receptor beta chains from one sample, sequenced in a study of T cell responses to AZD1222 COVID-19 vaccine. The assay was immunoSEQ multiplex PCR, and TCRdb's table has in-frame clones only and misses some. The data contain around 140,000 clones, about 93% of them singletons. The sequences come from peripheral blood, collected on day 0 of AZD1222 vaccination. The receptors were gathered from an adult in good health.

The CDR3 reads CASSLGAGDYGYTF. The CDR3 DNA sequence: TGTGCCAGCAGCTTAGGGGCAGGGGACTATGGCTACACCTTC. V gene TRBV7-2 combines with J gene TRBJ1-2, with D maybe TRBD1 (6 bases). This CDR3 has 14 residues. Trimming pared 1 base from V and 3 bases from J, leaving 9 bases between. Looked up from germline, CDR1 is SGHTA and CDR2 is FQGNSA.

The chain couples TRBV5-4 to TRBJ1-1; no clear D. Germline CDR1 and CDR2: SGHNT and YYREEE (reference sequence). The CDR3 has 14 amino acids. Trimming took off 4 bases at V and 1 base at J, with 11 bases between the two ends. The CDR3 region is CASSRGRTNTEAFF. The DNA of the CDR3 is TGTGCCAGCAGCAGAGGACGAACGAACACTGAAGCTTTCTTT.

The chain employs TRBV28 and TRBJ2-7, with TRBD1 matching over 7 bases. Germline assignment: CDR1 MDHEN and CDR2 SYDVKM. V shed 4 bases and J 6 bases; nucleotides not matched to a gene: 9. The CDR3 has 14 amino acids. CDR3 residues: CASSSHRGIGEQYF. The CDR3, as DNA: TGTGCCAGCAGTTCACACAGGGGTATCGGCGAGCAGTACTTC. Based on the CDR3 plus reference TRBV28 and TRBJ2-7, the full variable domain is DVKVTQSSRYLVKRTGEKVFLECVQDMDHENMFWYRQDPGLGLRLIYFSYDVKMKEKGDIPEGYSVSREKKERFSLILESASTNQTSMYLCASSSHRGIGEQYFGPGTRLTVT.

This rearrangement joins TRBV6-6 to TRBJ1-3; D is ambiguous. With 5 bases removed from V and 0 bases from J, the gap between germline ends came to 14 bases. This CDR3 region has 16 residues. Looked up from germline, CDR1 is MNHNY and CDR2 is SVGAGI (reference sequence). The chain's CDR3 is CASSPYRTNSGNTIYF. For the CDR3, the DNA is TGTGCCAGCAGTCCCTACCGGACCAACTCTGGAAACACCATATATTTT.

The chain links TRBV2 to TRBJ1-2; 9 nucleotides match TRBD1. The CDR3 runs 15 residues. Germline-derived CDR1 and CDR2 are SNHLY and FYNNEI. With V trimmed by 2 bases and J by 7 bases, 8 bases remained unmatched. The CDR3 DNA is TGTGCCAGCAGTGAACTGTGGGGACAGGGAGTTGGCTACACCTTC. Residues: CASSELWGQGVGYTF.

This clone was picked up one time. This chain joins TRBV10-3 and TRBJ1-2; maybe TRBD1 (5 bases). CDR3 length: 15 amino acids. The V end lost 0 bases, the J end lost 2 bases, and 10 bases lay between the germline ends. Germline CDR1 reads ENHRY; CDR2 reads SYGVKD. This CDR3 reads CAISESGAGNYGYTF. The CDR3 DNA reads as TGTGCCATCAGTGAGTCGGGTGCAGGGAACTATGGCTACACCTTC.

About this clone itself: A read error may produce the germline difference seen at one junction end. The gene calls are TRBV6-1 and TRBJ2-7, with 10 bases fitting TRBD1. CDR1 is MNHNS, CDR2 SASEGT, per germline. This CDR3 region has 17 residues. The CDR3 is CASSGNFRTGGSYKQYF. CDR3 coding DNA: TGTGCCAGCAGTGGCAATTTCCGGACAGGGGGATCCTACAAGCAGTACTTC.

The chain joins TRBV5-1 to TRBJ1-2; D is ambiguous. Trimming removed 4 bases at V and 4 bases at J, with 14 bases between. In germline, CDR1 is SGHRS, CDR2 YFSETQ. The CDR3 totals 14 residues. The CDR3 sequence is CASSQDGGSYGYTF. The CDR3 DNA sequence: TGCGCCAGCAGCCAGGACGGCGGCTCCTATGGCTACACCTTC. Full variable domain (rest looked up from reference TRBV5-1 and TRBJ1-2): KAGVTQTPRYLIKTRGQQVTLSCSPISGHRSVSWYQQTPGQGLQFLFEYFSETQRNKGNFPGRFSGRQFSNSRSEMNVSTLELGDSALYLCASSQDGGSYGYTFGSGTRLTVV.

The chain employs TRBV28 and TRBJ1-2; 8 positions match TRBD1. Germline CDR1 is MDHEN and CDR2 is SYDVKM. V was pared by 4 bases and J by 7 bases, with 14 bases of the junction left unmatched. CDR3 size: 16 residues. The CDR3 nucleotides read TGTGCCAGCAGTTCATCCTCCGGGACAGGCCCGTTTGGCTACACCTTC. Translated: CASSSSSGTGPFGYTF.

The rearrangement links TRBV28 to TRBJ1-1, with D possibly matching TRBD1 (5 bases). Trimming shortened V by 8 bases and J by 7 bases, and 23 bases separated the two germline ends. The CDR3 has 15 amino acids. The germline gives CDR1 MDHEN, CDR2 SYDVKM. DNA of the CDR3: TGTGCCAGCTCCCTAGTCCACCCCAGGGCGGATGAAGCTTTCTTT. It yields the protein CASSLVHPRADEAFF.

The chain recombines TRBV5-4 with TRBJ1-2; D perhaps matches TRBD1 (5 bases). V gave up 4 bases and J gave up 3 bases, with 10 bases separating them. CDR1 SGHNT and CDR2 YYREEE come from the germline V gene (reference sequence). The CDR3 extends over 13 amino acids. For the CDR3, the DNA is TGTGCCAGCAGCAAACAGGAAGACTATGGCTACACCTTC. Amino acid sequence: CASSKQEDYGYTF. The full variable domain, in which reference TRBV5-4 and TRBJ1-2 provide the parts outside the CDR3, is ETGVTQSPTHLIKTRGQQVTLRCSSQSGHNTVSWYQQALGQGPQFIFQYYREEENGRGNFPPRFSGLQFPNYSSELNVNALELDDSALYLCASSKQEDYGYTFGSGTRLTVV.

The rearrangement links TRBV7-9 to TRBJ1-2; D uncertain. The germline gives CDR1 SEHNR, CDR2 FQNEAQ (reference sequence). CDR3 length equals 12 residues. The V end lost 1 base, the J end lost 8 bases, and 8 bases lay between the germline ends. The CDR3 DNA is TGTGCCAGCAGCTTAGAGGCCGGGGGCTACACCTTC. Protein product: CASSLEAGGYTF.

The V gene is TRBV19, the J gene TRBJ2-2; 7 bases match TRBD2. Germline V gene lookup returns CDR1 LNHDA and CDR2 SQIVND (reference sequence). J was trimmed by 4 bases and V by 3 bases; bases with no gene match: 5. The CDR3 extends over 15 amino acids. CDR3 sequence (DNA): TGTGCCAGTAGTATGGGCGGGAGCCGCACCGGGGAGCTGTTTTTT. This translates into CASSMGGSRTGELFF.

Details on this clone: The same CDR3 is also encoded by other DNA sequences in this sample. The J gene is TRBJ2-3, the V gene TRBV29-1, with 7 bases lining up with TRBD1. Germline-derived CDR1 and CDR2 are SQVTM and ANQGSEA. The CDR3 is 13 amino acids. V shed 5 bases, J shed 3 bases, and the junction held 5 bases outside the gene matches. In DNA form, the CDR3 reads TGCAGCGTTCGACAGGGTGGGACAGATACGCAGTATTTT. Amino acid sequence: CSVRQGGTDTQYF.

This clone showed up just once. J is TRBJ2-3 and V is TRBV7-8; no reliable D call. The CDR3 has 19 amino acids. Germline V gives CDR1 SGHVS, CDR2 FQNEAQ. The V and J ends lost 3 bases and 7 bases respectively, with 29 bases between them. For the CDR3, the DNA is TGTGCCAGCAGCTTCCCTACCTGGGATACCGGGTCCCACCCAAATACGCAGTATTTT. The encoded protein is CASSFPTWDTGSHPNTQYF. Combining the CDR3 with reference TRBV7-8 and TRBJ2-3 gives the whole variable domain GAGVSQSPRYKVAKRGQDVALRCDPISGHVSLFWYQQALGQGPEFLTYFQNEAQLDKSGLPSDRFFAERPEGSVSTLKIQRTQQEDSAVYLCASSFPTWDTGSHPNTQYFGPGTRLTVL.

The chain joins TRBV10-3 to TRBJ1-5; TRBD1 is a possible D gene (5 bases). Germline CDR1 ENHRY, CDR2 SYGVKD. Between the trimmed V and J ends, which lost 6 bases and 2 bases, there was a span of 14 bases. The CDR3 has 15 amino acids. CDR3 protein: CAISPTVLGNQPQHF. The DNA of the CDR3 is TGTGCCATCAGCCCGACAGTATTGGGCAATCAGCCCCAGCATTTT.

This clone was counted between two and nine times. The chain recombines TRBV4-1 with TRBJ2-1; 8 bases align to TRBD2. This CDR3 comprises 16 residues. Per germline, CDR1 MGHRA and CDR2 YSYEKL. Trimming took 0 bases from V and 4 from J; bases not matched to a gene: 5. The CDR3 region is CASSQDWTSRYNEQFF. The CDR3 DNA is TGCGCCAGCAGCCAAGATTGGACTAGCAGATACAATGAGCAGTTCTTC.

The J gene is TRBJ1-2, the V gene TRBV25-1; D gene uncertain. The germline CDR1 and CDR2 sequences are MGHDK and SYGVNS. CDR3 length: 13 amino acids. V lost 4 bases to trimming and J lost 2 bases, with 8 bases between them. CDR3 amino acids: CASSVTQNYGYTF. The CDR3 region has the DNA TGTGCCAGCAGTGTTACCCAAAACTATGGCTACACCTTC.

The CDR3, as DNA: TGTGCCACCAGTGACCCGGACGGTTCGAACACCGGGGAGCTGTTTTTT. Translation gives CATSDPDGSNTGELFF. The rearrangement uses TRBV24-1 and TRBJ2-2; D ambiguous. The CDR3 is made up of 16 amino acids. CDR1 KGHDR and CDR2 SFDVKD come from the germline V gene. Trimming stripped 4 bases from V and 0 bases from J, with 11 bases between.

The genes are TRBV11-3 and TRBJ2-2, with 8 positions matching TRBD1. Germline V gives CDR1 SGHNT, CDR2 YENEEA. The length of the CDR3 is 17 residues. V trimming: 3 bases; J trimming: 7 bases; junction bases outside the gene matches: 13. The CDR3 loop is CASSLDRGQGGIGELFF. The CDR3, as DNA: TGTGCCAGCAGCTTGGACCGAGGACAGGGTGGAATCGGGGAGCTGTTTTTT.

V is TRBV20-1 and J is TRBJ2-7; 9 nucleotides match TRBD1. Germline CDR1 DFQATT, CDR2 SNEGSKA (reference sequence). The CDR3 sequence is 11 residues long. CDR3 region: CSLGQGLEQYF. CDR3 bases: TGCAGCCTGGGACAGGGACTCGAGCAGTACTTC.

This chain uses TRBV7-2 with TRBJ1-2, with D maybe TRBD1 (5 bases). V lost 4 bases to trimming and J lost 1 base, with 10 bases between them. Germline V gene data show CDR1 as SGHTA and CDR2 as FQGNSA. This CDR3 spans 14 amino acids. In DNA form, the CDR3 reads TGTGCCAGCAGCTCTGGACACCATAACTATGGCTACACCTTC. Translation gives CASSSGHHNYGYTF.

In DNA form, the CDR3 reads TGTGCCAGCAGCCCCCGAGACAATGAGCAGTTCTTC. Protein sequence: CASSPRDNEQFF. The chain has TRBV11-3 and TRBJ2-1; no clear D gene. V lost 5 bases and J 5 bases, leaving 7 bases between the germline ends. Germline CDR1 reads SGHNT; CDR2 reads YENEEA. The CDR3 extends over 12 amino acids.

The chain joins TRBV21-1 to TRBJ1-1. TRBV21-1 is a known pseudogene. This CDR3 has 14 amino acids. The CDR3 bases are TGTGCCAGCAGCAAAGTAAACGCAAACACTGAAGCTTTCTTT. Translated, it gives CASSKVNANTEAFF.

The rearrangement joins TRBV15 to TRBJ2-7; D not resolved. CDR1 and CDR2 (germline): LNHNV, YYDKDF (reference sequence). The CDR3 contains 14 residues. V lost 0 bases, J lost 8 bases, and 14 bases lay in between. The CDR3 loop is CATSRDKVRSQQYF. CDR3 coding DNA: TGTGCCACCAGCAGAGATAAAGTCAGGTCCCAGCAGTACTTC.

In this sample, this clone turned up once. The chain uses TRBV3-1 (or the pseudogene TRBV3-2) and TRBJ1-1; the D is unclear. Germline loops: CDR1 LGHDT, CDR2 YNNKEL (reference sequence). V lost 5 bases, J lost 1 base, and 5 bases lay in between. This CDR3 spans 12 amino acids. CDR3 nucleotides: TGTGCCAGCAGCAGTGGGAACACTGAAGCTTTCTTT. Protein product: CASSSGNTEAFF.

This chain joins TRBV3-1 (or the pseudogene TRBV3-2) and TRBJ2-1, with 8 bases that match TRBD2. Looked up from germline, CDR1 is LGHDT and CDR2 is YNNKEL (reference sequence). V gave up 0 bases and J gave up 9 bases; unmatched junction bases: 10. There are 16 residues in the CDR3. Here the CDR3 DNA reads TGTGCCAGCAGCCAAGACACTAGCGGAGGGCCTGGTGAGCAGTTCTTC. Translation: CASSQDTSGGPGEQFF.

CDR3 nucleotides: TGTGCCTGGAGTGTGATAACAGTGAGTCAGCCCCAGCATTTT. Translating it yields CAWSVITVSQPQHF. The gene calls are TRBV30 and TRBJ1-5, with D unresolved. Trimming shortened V by 0 bases and J by 6 bases, and 12 bases separated the two germline ends. Germline-derived CDR1 and CDR2 are GTSNPN and SVGIG (reference sequence). The CDR3 contains 14 residues.